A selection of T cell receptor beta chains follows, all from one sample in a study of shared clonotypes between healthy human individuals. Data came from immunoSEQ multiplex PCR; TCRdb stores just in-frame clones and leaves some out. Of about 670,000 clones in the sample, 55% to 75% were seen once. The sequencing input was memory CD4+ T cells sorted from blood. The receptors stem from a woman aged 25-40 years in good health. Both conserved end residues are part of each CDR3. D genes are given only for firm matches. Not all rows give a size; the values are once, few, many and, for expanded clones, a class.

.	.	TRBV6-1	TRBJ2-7	CASSNRGPYEQYF	TGTGCCAGCAGTAACCGGGGTCCCTACGAGCAGTACTTC
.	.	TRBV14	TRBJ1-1	CASSQVGLNTEAFF	TGTGCCAGCAGCCAAGTTGGGCTGAACACTGAAGCTTTCTTT
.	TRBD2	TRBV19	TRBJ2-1	CASGTISYNEQFF	TGTGCCAGTGGGACTATCTCCTACAATGAGCAGTTCTTC
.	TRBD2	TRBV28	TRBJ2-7	CASSFPGRSYEQYF	TGTGCCAGCAGTTTTCCCGGGAGGAGCTACGAGCAGTACTTC
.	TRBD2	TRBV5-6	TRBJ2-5	CASSGAGGPVTQYF	TGTGCCAGCAGCGGAGCGGGAGGGCCGGTGACCCAGTACTTC
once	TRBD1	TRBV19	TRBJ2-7	CASSLMDRAYEQYF	TGTGCCAGTAGTCTAATGGACAGGGCCTACGAGCAGTACTTC
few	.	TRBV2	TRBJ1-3	CASALASGNTIYF	TGTGCCAGCGCCCTGGCCTCTGGAAACACCATATATTTT
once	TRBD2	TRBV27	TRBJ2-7	CASSSGLAESYEQYF	TGTGCCAGCAGTTCTGGACTAGCGGAATCCTACGAGCAGTACTTC
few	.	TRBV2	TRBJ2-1	CAERTNPYNEQFF	TGTGCCGAGCGGACAAATCCTTACAATGAGCAGTTCTTC
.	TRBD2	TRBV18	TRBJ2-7	CASSPGLASYEQYF	TGTGCCAGCTCACCGGGACTAGCTTCTTACGAGCAGTACTTC
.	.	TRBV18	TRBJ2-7	CASSPRGDHEQYF	TGTGCCAGCTCACCACGCGGGGACCACGAGCAGTACTTC
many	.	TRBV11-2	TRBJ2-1	CASSAGGAGSSSYNEQFF	TGTGCCAGCAGCGCCGGGGGAGCGGGCTCCAGCTCCTACAATGAGCAGTTCTTC
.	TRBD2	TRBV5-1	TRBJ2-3	CASSSAGTSGSLTDTQYF	TGCGCCAGCAGCTCGGCCGGGACTAGCGGGAGCCTCACAGATACGCAGTATTTT
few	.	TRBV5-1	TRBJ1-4	CASSLLGSNEKLFF	TGCGCCAGCAGCTTGCTGGGGAGTAATGAAAAACTGTTTTTT
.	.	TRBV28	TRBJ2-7	CASSIGTAPYEQYF	TGTGCCAGCAGCATCGGGACGGCTCCCTACGAGCAGTACTTC
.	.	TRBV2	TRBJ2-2	CASSDVGRGTGELFF	TGTGCCAGCAGTGATGTCGGGAGAGGGACCGGGGAGCTGTTTTTT
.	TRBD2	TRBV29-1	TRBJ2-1	CSVGLAGGTNEQFF	TGCAGCGTGGGACTAGCGGGAGGTACGAATGAGCAGTTCTTC